These T cell receptor beta chains were read from a single sample in a study of blood T cell repertoires in COVID-19. Clones were sequenced by immunoSEQ multiplex PCR, and TCRdb holds only the in-frame ones, with some missing. The sample shows more than 400,000 clones, 70% to 90% of them seen only once. Sequenced material: peripheral blood. The receptor source for this set is a human donor in a cohort sampled during active COVID-19. Each CDR3 is given with its conserved first and last residue. A D gene is named only where the DNA matches it firmly. Part of the rows lack a size; the others show once, few, many or a class for expanded clones.

J: TRBJ2-7; V: TRBV12-5; D: TRBD2; size: NA; DNA: TGTGCTAGTGGTGGAGCGGGAGACTACGAGCAGTACTTC; CDR3: CASGGAGDYEQYF
J: TRBJ1-3; V: TRBV29-1; D: TRBD1; size: NA; DNA: TGCAGCGGGACGGGGACAGGCTCTGGAAACACCATATATTTT; CDR3: CSGTGTGSGNTIYF
J: TRBJ2-3; V: TRBV13; D: TRBD2; size: once; DNA: TGTGCCAGCAGCGGGCGGACTAGCGGGTCCGCAGATACGCAGTATTTT; CDR3: CASSGRTSGSADTQYF
J: TRBJ2-7; V: TRBV3-1/TRBV3-2; D: NA; size: NA; DNA: TGTGCCAGCAGCCACAGGGAAGCCTACGAGCAGTACTTC; CDR3: CASSHREAYEQYF
J: TRBJ1-4; V: TRBV30; D: NA; size: NA; DNA: TGTGCCTGGAGCGACCCCCAGGGAACAACTAATGAAAAACTGTTTTTT; CDR3: CAWSDPQGTTNEKLFF
J: TRBJ2-3; V: TRBV19; D: NA; size: NA; DNA: TGTGCCAGTAGGGAAACGGGAAACACAGATACGCAGTATTTT; CDR3: CASRETGNTDTQYF
J: TRBJ1-3; V: TRBV5-4; D: NA; size: NA; DNA: TGTGCCAGCAGCTTGGATAATAGAGACATCTCTGGAAACACCATATATTTT; CDR3: CASSLDNRDISGNTIYF
J: TRBJ1-5; V: TRBV11-2; D: NA; size: NA; DNA: TGTGCCAGCAGCTTTTCGGGGGGCCATCAGCCCCAGCATTTT; CDR3: CASSFSGGHQPQHF
J: TRBJ2-1; V: TRBV7-9; D: TRBD2; size: once; DNA: TGTGCCAGCAGCTTAAGTACTAGCGGGAGTCCCACGACCTACAATGAGCAGTTCTTC; CDR3: CASSLSTSGSPTTYNEQFF
J: TRBJ1-1; V: TRBV11-2; D: NA; size: NA; DNA: TGTGCCAGCAGCTTAGTAAGGGGGACTGAAGCTTTCTTT; CDR3: CASSLVRGTEAFF
J: TRBJ2-1; V: TRBV10-1; D: TRBD1; size: once; DNA: TGCGCCAGCAGCCCAGGACAGGGTGGGTACAATGAGCAGTTCTTC; CDR3: CASSPGQGGYNEQFF
J: TRBJ2-1; V: TRBV9; D: NA; size: NA; DNA: TGTGCCAGCAGCGCCGGGACTCGAGACTACAATGAGCAGTTCTTC; CDR3: CASSAGTRDYNEQFF
J: TRBJ1-1; V: TRBV19; D: NA; size: NA; DNA: TGTGCCAGTATTGGGGCAGATAGAACTGAAGCTTTCTTT; CDR3: CASIGADRTEAFF
J: TRBJ2-1; V: TRBV29-1; D: TRBD1; size: NA; DNA: TGCAGCGTTGGCCGTCGAGGGGGCCCGGACAATGAGCAGTTCTTC; CDR3: CSVGRRGGPDNEQFF
J: TRBJ1-2; V: TRBV24-1; D: NA; size: NA; DNA: TGTGCCACCAGTGAAACAGGGTCCTCCGGCTACACCTTC; CDR3: CATSETGSSGYTF
J: TRBJ2-7; V: TRBV6-1; D: NA; size: NA; DNA: TGTGCCAGCAGTGATCAGGCCTTAGGCGCCTACGAGCAGTACTTC; CDR3: CASSDQALGAYEQYF
J: TRBJ1-3; V: TRBV20-1; D: NA; size: NA; DNA: TGCAGTGCTAGTCTGAGAGACTCTGGAAACACCATATATTTT; CDR3: CSASLRDSGNTIYF
J: TRBJ2-1; V: TRBV4-3; D: TRBD2; size: NA; DNA: TGCGCCAGCAGCCTAAGGCGGCTAGCGGGAGGGCAGGATGAGCAGTTCTTC; CDR3: CASSLRRLAGGQDEQFF
J: TRBJ2-4; V: TRBV6-1; D: TRBD2; size: NA; DNA: TGTGCCAGCAGGGAACTAGCGGGAGGGCTGGTTGCCAAAAACATTCAGTACTTC; CDR3: CASRELAGGLVAKNIQYF
J: TRBJ2-6; V: TRBV6-5; D: NA; size: NA; DNA: TGTGCCACTAAGCGCGGGGTTTCGGGGGCCAACGTCCTGACTTTC; CDR3: CATKRGVSGANVLTF
J: TRBJ2-1; V: TRBV13; D: NA; size: NA; DNA: TGTGCCAGCACGTACCGGGGGAATGAGCAGTTCTTC; CDR3: CASTYRGNEQFF
J: TRBJ2-7; V: TRBV28; D: NA; size: NA; DNA: TGTGCCAGCAGTTTATTTGGGGGCTTCTACGAGCAGTACTTC; CDR3: CASSLFGGFYEQYF
J: TRBJ2-3; V: TRBV5-5; D: NA; size: NA; DNA: TGTGCCAGCAGCTCGTGGTCTACTAGGACAGATACGCAGTATTTT; CDR3: CASSSWSTRTDTQYF
J: TRBJ1-4; V: TRBV28; D: TRBD1; size: NA; DNA: TGTGCCAGCAGTTTGTCGACAGGGAGTCGGGAAAAACTGTTTTTT; CDR3: CASSLSTGSREKLFF
J: TRBJ2-2; V: TRBV6-1; D: NA; size: NA; DNA: TGTGCCAGCAGTGAGTATGTCACCGGGGAGCTGTTTTTT; CDR3: CASSEYVTGELFF
J: TRBJ2-3; V: TRBV5-1; D: TRBD2; size: NA; DNA: TGCGCCAGCAGCTTGGAAGCTAGCGGGGCAGATACGCAGTATTTT; CDR3: CASSLEASGADTQYF
J: TRBJ1-3; V: TRBV19; D: NA; size: NA; DNA: TGTGCCAGTAGCCCCAGGGTAGATTCCTCTGGAAACACCATATATTTT; CDR3: CASSPRVDSSGNTIYF